This TCR beta chain emerged from a study of CD8 T cells in Susac syndrome. A quantity of roughly 0.5 to 1 ug RNA underwent reverse transcription using random hexamers. MiXCR was run by TCRdb on the immunoSEQ multiplex PCR reads, yielding one entry per CDR3 protein. This table holds roughly 130,000 distinct CDR3 sequences, nearly 95% found once. Source material: CD4+ T cells from PBMCs. This receptor was identified in a human donor in good health.

CDR3 amino acids: CASSLNRDEQYF. CDR3 DNA: TGCGCCAGCAGCCTAAACAGGGACGAGCAGTACTTC. V gene TRBV5-1 combines with J gene TRBJ2-7; D might be TRBD1 (6 bases). In germline, CDR1 is SGHRS, CDR2 YFSETQ. The length of the CDR3 is 12 residues. Deletions cut 4 bases from V and 5 bases from J, with 10 bases between.